This TCR beta chain emerged from a study of Ad26.COV2.S vaccination and SARS-CoV-2 variants. The table lists this clone with a few counts. This sample's treatment: some 20 received Ad26.COV2.S at low or high dose, single or two shots; several received placebo; per-sample allocation not given. Sampling occurred on day 63 after the first vaccine or placebo injection. Using immunoSEQ multiplex PCR, the repertoire was profiled, and TCRdb retains in-frame clones only, with some absent. Of approximately 300,000 clones listed, 86% were seen once; the top ten hold 1.9%. This CDR3 is built from 15 residues. V lost 0 bases to trimming and J lost 4 bases, with 12 bases between them. CDR1 and CDR2 from the germline V gene are SGHTS and YDEGEE.

Sequencing was performed on peripheral blood, taken in a trial of Ad26.COV2.S vaccine versus placebo. The chain has TRBV5-8 and TRBJ2-3, with D maybe TRBD1 (6 bases). The TCR originated in a person aged 18-65 years who received the Ad26.COV2.S COVID-19 vaccine or a placebo. The CDR3: CASSLARGAADTQYF. CDR3 nucleotide sequence: TGTGCCAGCAGCTTGGCCAGGGGCGCGGCAGATACGCAGTATTTT.